Listed here is a single T cell receptor beta chain. This sample was included in a study of T-cell reconstitution after alpha-beta-depleted transplantation in children. Unique molecular identifiers were built into the TCRbeta library. From the PCR reads, TCRdb called clonotypes with MiXCR, one entry per CDR3 protein. The repertoire holds about 610,000 distinct CDR3 sequences, with about 10% as singletons. The CDR3 loop spans 15 amino acids. Germline-derived CDR1 and CDR2 are SQVTM and ANQGSEA. V shed 3 bases and J 0 bases; nucleotides not matched to a gene: 8. This material consisted of PBMCs from the stem cell graft donor, taken from the stem cell graft. The receptor comes from a human donor who donated a stem cell graft to a child with acute myeloid leukemia. The chain joins TRBV29-1 to TRBJ2-7, with TRBD2 matching over 7 bases. Written as DNA, the CDR3 is TGCAGCGTTGAGGTCGGGAGGCGTAGCTCCTACGAGCAGTACTTC. Translation gives CSVEVGRRSSYEQYF.